This T cell receptor beta chain was identified in a study of blood T cells in healthy people across ages. A sample-barcoded 5' primer and a J-beta primer mix were used in a second PCR of about 7 to 12 cycles. MiXCR, run by TCRdb on the 5' RACE reads, gives a single entry per CDR3 protein. The sample consists of around 2 million distinct CDR3 sequences, about two fifths of them appearing once. This clonotype was counted only a few times. The TCR originated in a human donor in good health. Source material: blood.

This chain's CDR3 is CASSLRLAGYNEQYF. CDR3 DNA sequence: TGTGCCAGCAGCTTACGACTAGCGGGGTACAATGAGCAGTACTTC. The rearrangement uses TRBV7-9 and TRBJ2-4, with TRBD2 identical over 11 bases. Per the germline V gene, CDR1 is SEHNR and CDR2 is FQNEAQ (reference sequence). Trimming took 2 bases from V and 13 from J; bases not matched to a gene: 10. The CDR3 consists of 15 residues.